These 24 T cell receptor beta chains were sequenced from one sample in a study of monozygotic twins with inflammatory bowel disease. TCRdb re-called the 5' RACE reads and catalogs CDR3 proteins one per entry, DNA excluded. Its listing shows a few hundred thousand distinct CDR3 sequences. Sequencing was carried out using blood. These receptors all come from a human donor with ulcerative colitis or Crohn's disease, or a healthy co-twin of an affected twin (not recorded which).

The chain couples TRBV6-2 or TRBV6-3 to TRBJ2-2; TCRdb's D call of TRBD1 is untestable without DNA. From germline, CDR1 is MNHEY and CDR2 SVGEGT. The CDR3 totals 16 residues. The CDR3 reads CASTKRQGANTGELFF.

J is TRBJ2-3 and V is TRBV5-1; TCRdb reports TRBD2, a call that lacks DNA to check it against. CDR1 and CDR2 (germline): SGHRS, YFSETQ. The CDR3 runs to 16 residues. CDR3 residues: CASSPFSGGGRDTQYF.

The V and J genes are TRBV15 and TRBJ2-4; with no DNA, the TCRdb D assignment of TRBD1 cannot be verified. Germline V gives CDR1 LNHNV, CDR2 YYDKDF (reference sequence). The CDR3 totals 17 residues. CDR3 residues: CATSPGYRVVAKNIQYF.

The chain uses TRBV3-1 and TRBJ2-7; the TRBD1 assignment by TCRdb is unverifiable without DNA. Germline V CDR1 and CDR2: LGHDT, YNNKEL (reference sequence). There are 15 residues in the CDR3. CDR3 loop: CAGSQDPRADHEQYF.

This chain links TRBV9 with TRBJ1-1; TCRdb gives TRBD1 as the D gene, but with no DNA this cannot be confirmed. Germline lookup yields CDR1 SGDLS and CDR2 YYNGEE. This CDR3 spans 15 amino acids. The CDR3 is CASSPRTGGAPGAFF.

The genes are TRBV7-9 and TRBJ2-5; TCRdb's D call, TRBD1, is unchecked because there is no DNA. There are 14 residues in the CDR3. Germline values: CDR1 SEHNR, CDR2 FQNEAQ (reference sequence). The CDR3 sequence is CASSERAGEETQYF.

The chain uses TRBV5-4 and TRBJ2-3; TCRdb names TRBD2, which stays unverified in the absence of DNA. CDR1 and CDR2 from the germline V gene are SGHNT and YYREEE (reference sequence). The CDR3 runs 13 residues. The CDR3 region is CASMAGLTDTQYF.

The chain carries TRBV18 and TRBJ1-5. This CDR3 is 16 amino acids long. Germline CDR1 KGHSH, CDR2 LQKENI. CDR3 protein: CASSPRRADSNQPQHF.

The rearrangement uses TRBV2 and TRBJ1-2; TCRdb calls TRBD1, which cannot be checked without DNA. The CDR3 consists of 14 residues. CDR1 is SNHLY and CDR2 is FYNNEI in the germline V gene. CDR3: CARSLPDRGSSYTF.

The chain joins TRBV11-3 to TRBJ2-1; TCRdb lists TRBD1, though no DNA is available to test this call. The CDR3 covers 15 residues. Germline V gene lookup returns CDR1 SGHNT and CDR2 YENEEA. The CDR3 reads CASSGGANHNNEQFF.

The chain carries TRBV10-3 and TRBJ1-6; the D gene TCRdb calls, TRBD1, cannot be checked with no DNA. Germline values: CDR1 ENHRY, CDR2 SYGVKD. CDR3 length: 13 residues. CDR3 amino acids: CAISRDTNSPLHF.

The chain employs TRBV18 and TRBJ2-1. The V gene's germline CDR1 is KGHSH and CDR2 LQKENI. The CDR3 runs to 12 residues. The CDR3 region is CASSPSGPKQFF. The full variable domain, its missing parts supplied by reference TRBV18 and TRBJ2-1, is NAGVMQNPRHLVRRRGQEARLRCSPMKGHSHVYWYRQLPEEGLKFMVYLQKENIIDESGMPKERFSAEFPKEGPSILRIQQVVRGDSAAYFCASSPSGPKQFFGPGTRLTVL.

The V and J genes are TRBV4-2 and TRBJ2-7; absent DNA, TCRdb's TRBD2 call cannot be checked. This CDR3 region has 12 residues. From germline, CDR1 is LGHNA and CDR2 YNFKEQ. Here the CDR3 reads CASSHTAVEQYF.

CDR3 sequence: CASSSDPGSTDTQYF. V usage is TRBV7-3 and J usage is TRBJ2-3; TCRdb's D call of TRBD1 is untestable without DNA. Germline values: CDR1 SGHTA, CDR2 FQGTGA. The CDR3 is made up of 15 amino acids.

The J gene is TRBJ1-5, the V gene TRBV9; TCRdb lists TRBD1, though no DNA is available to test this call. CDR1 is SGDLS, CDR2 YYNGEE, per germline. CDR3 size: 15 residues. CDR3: CASSSGQGIGQPQHF.

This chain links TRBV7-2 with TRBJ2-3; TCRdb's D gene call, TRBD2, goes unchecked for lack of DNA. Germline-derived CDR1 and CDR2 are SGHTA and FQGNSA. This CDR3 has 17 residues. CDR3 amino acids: CASSTLQRGGFTDTQYF.

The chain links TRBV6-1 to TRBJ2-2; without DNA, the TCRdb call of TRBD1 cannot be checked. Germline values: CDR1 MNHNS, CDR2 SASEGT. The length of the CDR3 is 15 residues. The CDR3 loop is CASSRGQGASGELFF.

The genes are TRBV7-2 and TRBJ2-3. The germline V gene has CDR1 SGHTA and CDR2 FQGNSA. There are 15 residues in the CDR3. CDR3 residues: CASSPSAVVTDTQYF.

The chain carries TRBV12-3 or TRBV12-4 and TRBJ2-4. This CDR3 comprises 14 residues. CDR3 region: CASSHGVAKNIQYF.

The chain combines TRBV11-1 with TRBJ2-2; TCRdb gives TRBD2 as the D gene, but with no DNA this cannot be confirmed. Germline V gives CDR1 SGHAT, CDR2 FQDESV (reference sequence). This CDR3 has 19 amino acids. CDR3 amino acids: CASNAGTSASVANTGELFF.

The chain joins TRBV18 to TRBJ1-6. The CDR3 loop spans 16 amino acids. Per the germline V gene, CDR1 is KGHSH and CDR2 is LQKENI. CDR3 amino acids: CASSRETSSYNSPLHF.

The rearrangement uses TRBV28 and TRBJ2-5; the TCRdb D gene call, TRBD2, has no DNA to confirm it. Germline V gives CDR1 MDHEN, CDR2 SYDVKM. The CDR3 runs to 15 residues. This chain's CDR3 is CASSFWGSGQETQYF.

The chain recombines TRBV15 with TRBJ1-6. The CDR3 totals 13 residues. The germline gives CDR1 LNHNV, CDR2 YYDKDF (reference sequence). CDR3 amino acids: CATSREWNSPLHF.

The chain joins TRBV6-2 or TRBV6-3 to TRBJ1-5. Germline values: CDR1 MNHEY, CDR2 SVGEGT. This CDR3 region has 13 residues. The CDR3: CAVSEYSNQPQHF.